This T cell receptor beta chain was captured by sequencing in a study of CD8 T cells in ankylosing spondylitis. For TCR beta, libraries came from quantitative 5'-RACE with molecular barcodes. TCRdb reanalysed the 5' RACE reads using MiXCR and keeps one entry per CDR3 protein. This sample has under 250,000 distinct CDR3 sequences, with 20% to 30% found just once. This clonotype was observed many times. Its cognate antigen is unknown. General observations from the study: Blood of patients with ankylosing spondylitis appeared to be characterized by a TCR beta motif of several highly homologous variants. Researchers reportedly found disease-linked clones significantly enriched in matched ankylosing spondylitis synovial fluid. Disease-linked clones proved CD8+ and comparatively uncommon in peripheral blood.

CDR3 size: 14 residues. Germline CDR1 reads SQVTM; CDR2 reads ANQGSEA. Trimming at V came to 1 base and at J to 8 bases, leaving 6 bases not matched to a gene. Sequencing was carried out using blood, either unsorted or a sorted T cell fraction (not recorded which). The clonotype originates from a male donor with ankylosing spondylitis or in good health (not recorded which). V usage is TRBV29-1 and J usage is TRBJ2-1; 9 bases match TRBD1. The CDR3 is CSVEAQGAWDEQFF. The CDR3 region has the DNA TGCAGCGTTGAAGCACAGGGGGCGTGGGATGAGCAGTTCTTC.